A single TCR beta chain is shown here with its context. These data are taken from a study of blood T cell repertoires in COVID-19. Overall study: Acute and convalescent COVID-19 specimens originated in the United States, Italy and Spain. PBMCs, B-cell-depleted T cells, or T cells were the source of the cDNA or gDNA that made up the material.

Clinical history reported by participants formed the basis on which cohorts were assigned. The CDR3 runs 16 residues. V trimming: 5 bases; J trimming: 5 bases; junction bases outside the gene matches: 11. CDR1 is MNHEY, CDR2 SMNVEV, per germline (reference sequence). The data were produced by immunoSEQ multiplex PCR, yet TCRdb's version contains in-frame clones alone and is incomplete. The repertoire holds roughly 300,000 clones, about 92% seen once, with about 18% in the top ten. This clonotype was sampled from a woman aged 30 to 39 who had recovered from COVID-19. This chain connects TRBV27 to TRBJ2-5; 10 bases align to TRBD2. The specimen sequenced was PBMCs or T cells enriched from blood (not recorded which). Written as DNA, the CDR3 is TGTGCCAGCAGTCCTCTAAGCGGGAGGGCGCGGGAGACCCAGTACTTC. Residues: CASSPLSGRARETQYF.